These T cell receptor beta chains were read from a single sample in a study of blood T cell repertoires in COVID-19. The assay was immunoSEQ multiplex PCR, and TCRdb's table has in-frame clones only and misses some. Of about 250,000 clones in the sample, around 89% are singletons; the top ten hold approximately 3%. The sample was PBMCs or T cells enriched from blood (not recorded which). The receptors were sampled from a woman in her forties or fifties who had recovered from COVID-19. CDR3s include the opening cysteine and the closing phenylalanine or tryptophan. The D gene is left open where the match is weak. Not all rows give a size; the values are once, few, many and, for expanded clones, a class.

D	J	size	V	DNA	CDR3
NA	TRBJ2-7	NA	TRBV11-2	TGTGCCAGCAGCTTAACGAGCGCCTACGAGCAGTACTTC	CASSLTSAYEQYF
NA	TRBJ2-1	NA	TRBV2	TGTGCCAGCAGTGTCTTCAATGAGCAGTTCTTC	CASSVFNEQFF
TRBD2	TRBJ2-5	NA	TRBV7-2	TGTGCCAGCAGTCTACTAGCGGGAAGTGCTGGAGAAGAGACCCAGTACTTC	CASSLLAGSAGEETQYF
TRBD2	TRBJ2-5	NA	TRBV3-1/TRBV3-2	TGTGCCAGCAGCCTAAGCGGGGGAGGGACCCAGTACTTC	CASSLSGGGTQYF
TRBD2	TRBJ2-1	NA	TRBV28	TGTGCCAGCAGACACTCCGGGACTAGCGGGAGAGGGGAGCAGTTCTTC	CASRHSGTSGRGEQFF
NA	TRBJ2-2	NA	TRBV29-1	TGCAGCGTCCGGGACTCCCCTTCTTGGGGGGAGCTGTTTTTT	CSVRDSPSWGELFF
TRBD1	TRBJ1-5	NA	TRBV19	TGTGCCAGTAGGGGTCCCGGGACAGGTAATTATCAGCCCCAGCATTTT	CASRGPGTGNYQPQHF
NA	TRBJ1-1	NA	TRBV6-5	TGTGCCAGCAGGGGGCGGACAGAAGCTTTCTTT	CASRGRTEAFF
TRBD1	TRBJ1-2	NA	TRBV18	TGTGCCAGCTCACCTTCCGGGACAGGGGACTATGGCTACACCTTC	CASSPSGTGDYGYTF
TRBD2	TRBJ2-7	NA	TRBV7-9	TGTGCCAGCAGCTTGGGACTATCCTCCTACGAGCAGTACTTC	CASSLGLSSYEQYF
NA	TRBJ2-5	NA	TRBV7-2	TGTGCCAGCAGCCCTCTCAGGGGACAGACCCAGTACTTC	CASSPLRGQTQYF
NA	TRBJ2-5	NA	TRBV15	TGTGCCACCAGCAGAGATCCGACACGTACGGAGACCCAGTACTTC	CATSRDPTRTETQYF
NA	TRBJ1-3	NA	TRBV7-2	TGTGCCAGCAGCCCAGGGCCCCTCTCTGGAAACACCATATATTTT	CASSPGPLSGNTIYF
TRBD2	TRBJ2-1	NA	TRBV27	TGTGCCAGCAGTTTCCAACAATTTAGCGGGAGGAAAAATGAGCAGTTCTTC	CASSFQQFSGRKNEQFF
NA	TRBJ1-6	NA	TRBV2	TGTGCCAGCAGACTACAGGGTCCTTCCCTCCACTTT	CASRLQGPSLHF
NA	TRBJ2-3	NA	TRBV6-2/TRBV6-3	TGTGCCAGCAGTTACGGGCCCGGGACTAGCACAGATACGCAGTATTTT	CASSYGPGTSTDTQYF
NA	TRBJ1-5	NA	TRBV2	TGTGCCAGCAGCGGGCCCGATGGGGGGCAGCCCCAGCATTTT	CASSGPDGGQPQHF
TRBD1	TRBJ1-2	NA	TRBV28	TGTGCCAGCAGTTCGCCGGGACAGGATCAACTGACCTATGGCTACACCTTC	CASSSPGQDQLTYGYTF
TRBD2	TRBJ2-3	NA	TRBV6-2/TRBV6-3	TGTGCCAGCAGTTACCGGGCCGGGACGAGGATAGCGGGAGTCACAGATACGCAGTATTTT	CASSYRAGTRIAGVTDTQYF
TRBD1	TRBJ1-1	NA	TRBV6-2/TRBV6-3	TGTGCCAGCAGTTACAGGGGGCAAGGAGTCACTGAAGCTTTCTTT	CASSYRGQGVTEAFF
NA	TRBJ1-6	few	TRBV14	TGTGCCAGCAGCTCCGGGGAAGGCTCACCCCTCCACTTT	CASSSGEGSPLHF
TRBD2	TRBJ2-5	NA	TRBV6-5	TGTGCCAGCAGTTACTCGGAGGCTAGCGGGGGGCAGACCCAGTACTTC	CASSYSEASGGQTQYF
TRBD1	TRBJ1-4	NA	TRBV5-8	TGTGCCAGCAGGGAAGGACAGGGGGCGCGTGATGAAAAACTGTTTTTT	CASREGQGARDEKLFF
TRBD1	TRBJ1-6	NA	TRBV3-1/TRBV3-2	TGTGCCAGCAGCCACCTAGCTACCGGAGGGGGCGAGCAAAATCCCCACTTT	CASSHLATGGGEQNPHF
NA	TRBJ1-4	NA	TRBV11-2	TGTGCCAGCAGCTCCTTACAGGGTTACGGTGAAAAACTGTTTTTT	CASSSLQGYGEKLFF
NA	TRBJ2-7	NA	TRBV6-1	TGTGCCAGCAACAAGGGACTTGGAGTCTACGAGCAGTACTTC	CASNKGLGVYEQYF